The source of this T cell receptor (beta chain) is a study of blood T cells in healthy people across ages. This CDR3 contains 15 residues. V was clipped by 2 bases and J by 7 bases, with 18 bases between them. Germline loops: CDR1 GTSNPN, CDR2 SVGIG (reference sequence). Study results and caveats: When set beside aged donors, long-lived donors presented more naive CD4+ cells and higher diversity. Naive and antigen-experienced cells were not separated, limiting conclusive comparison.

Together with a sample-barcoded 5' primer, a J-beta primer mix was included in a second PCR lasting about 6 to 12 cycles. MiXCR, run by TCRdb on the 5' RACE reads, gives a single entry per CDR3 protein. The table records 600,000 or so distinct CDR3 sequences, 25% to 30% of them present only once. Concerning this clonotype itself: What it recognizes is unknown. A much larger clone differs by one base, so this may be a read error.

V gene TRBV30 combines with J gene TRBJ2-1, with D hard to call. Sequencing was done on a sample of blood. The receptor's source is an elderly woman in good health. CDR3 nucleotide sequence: TGTGCCTGGAGTCTCATTGTGACGCCGTGGAATGAGCAGTTCTTC. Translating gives CAWSLIVTPWNEQFF.